Listed below are T cell receptor beta chains from one sample, sequenced in a study of T cell responses to AZD1222 COVID-19 vaccine. Sequencing was performed with immunoSEQ multiplex PCR; in TCRdb, only in-frame clones are kept and a portion is missing. The data contain under 200,000 clones, just over 90% of them singletons. Material: peripheral blood, obtained 28 days after the second dose of the MenACWY control vaccine. These receptors were obtained from an adult who received the MenACWY meningococcal vaccine as a control. Both conserved end residues are part of each CDR3. A D gene is named only where the DNA matches it firmly. Where a row states a size, it is once, few, many or the class of an expanded clone; other rows omit it.

d_call,clone_size,v_call,j_call,cdr3_nt,cdr3_aa
-,-,TRBV11-3,TRBJ2-5,TGTGCCAGCAGCCCGATATTAGGGACCCAGTACTTC,CASSPILGTQYF
-,-,TRBV7-2,TRBJ1-2,TGTGCCAGCAGCTTATCGGCCGTCTATGGCTACACCTTC,CASSLSAVYGYTF
-,-,TRBV30,TRBJ2-7,TGTGCCTGGAGTACGCAGATTTGGTACGAGCAGTACTTC,CAWSTQIWYEQYF
-,once,TRBV5-4,TRBJ1-4,TGTGCCAGCAGCGCAGGAGGGGCCGTTGATGAAAAACTGTTTTTT,CASSAGGAVDEKLFF
-,-,TRBV11-2,TRBJ1-6,TGTGCCAGCAGCCTTACGTCCGGAGATTCACCCCTCCACTTT,CASSLTSGDSPLHF
-,-,TRBV5-1,TRBJ2-1,TGCGCCAGCAGCTTCGGAGGGGAACTACACAATGAGCAGTTCTTC,CASSFGGELHNEQFF
-,-,TRBV10-2,TRBJ1-4,TGCGCCAGCAGTGCGAGGGGACCTGAGGGTGAAAAACTGTTTTTT,CASSARGPEGEKLFF
TRBD2,-,TRBV24-1,TRBJ2-1,TGTGCCACCAGTCCGGGGGGGTCCTACAATGAGCAGTTCTTC,CATSPGGSYNEQFF
TRBD2,-,TRBV5-1,TRBJ2-1,TGCGCCACCTCAACTAGCGGAGGCTGGAATGAGCAGTTCTTC,CATSTSGGWNEQFF
-,-,TRBV18,TRBJ2-3,TGTGCCAGCTCACCGAGGGACCCTAGCACAGATACGCAGTATTTT,CASSPRDPSTDTQYF
TRBD1,-,TRBV27,TRBJ1-5,TGTGCCAGCAGTTACGAGGGACAGGCCGATCAGCCCCAGCATTTT,CASSYEGQADQPQHF
TRBD2,-,TRBV18,TRBJ2-1,TGTGCCAGCTCACCACTGCGGGAGGCGTACAATGAGCAGTTCTTC,CASSPLREAYNEQFF
-,-,TRBV15,TRBJ1-2,TGTGCCACCAGCAGAGACGAGGCCAATACTAACTATGGCTACACCTTC,CATSRDEANTNYGYTF
-,-,TRBV30,TRBJ1-5,TGTGCCTGGAGTGAGGGGTCCGGGAATCAGCCCCAGCATTTT,CAWSEGSGNQPQHF
-,-,TRBV30,TRBJ2-2,TGTGCCTGGAGTGTCGGCAGAGCCACCGGGGAGCTGTTTTTT,CAWSVGRATGELFF
TRBD2,-,TRBV6-1,TRBJ2-1,TGTGCCAGCAGTGAGACTAGCGGGAGCCGGAGTCCTGAGCAGTTCTTC,CASSETSGSRSPEQFF
-,-,TRBV12-5,TRBJ1-3,TGTGCTAGTGGCCAGGACAGCGCTGGAAACACCATATATTTT,CASGQDSAGNTIYF
TRBD1,-,TRBV4-3,TRBJ1-2,TGCGCCAGCAGCCAAGTTTCTACAGGGGCGCCCTATGGCTACACCTTC,CASSQVSTGAPYGYTF
-,-,TRBV3-1/TRBV3-2,TRBJ2-3,TGTGCCAGCAGCCAAGAACAGCCCCAAAAAGATACGCAGTATTTT,CASSQEQPQKDTQYF
TRBD1,-,TRBV19,TRBJ1-2,TGTGCCAGTAGTCTTGGACAGGGGGTGGCCTATGGCTACACCTTC,CASSLGQGVAYGYTF
-,-,TRBV28,TRBJ1-2,TGTGCCAGCAGTTTTTTTGGGTCTGGGGGGGGCTACACCTTC,CASSFFGSGGGYTF
TRBD1,-,TRBV24-1,TRBJ2-7,TGTGCCACCAGTGGCCTGACTGGACAGGGTTCCAGCTCCTACGAGCAGTACTTC,CATSGLTGQGSSSYEQYF
TRBD2,-,TRBV5-1,TRBJ2-3,TGCGCCAGCAGCTCTGGACTAGCGGGAGTGTCTTCCGCAGATACGCAGTATTTT,CASSSGLAGVSSADTQYF
-,-,TRBV19,TRBJ1-1,TGTGCCAGTAGTATCAATCATGCAGGCCTTGAGAACACTGAAGCTTTCTTT,CASSINHAGLENTEAFF
TRBD2,-,TRBV28,TRBJ2-7,TGTGCCAGCAGTCCGACCACTCTAGCGGGAAACCCCTACGAGCAGTACTTC,CASSPTTLAGNPYEQYF
-,-,TRBV7-2,TRBJ1-2,TGTGCCAGCAGCCCTAATATGGTAGGAACTAACTATGGCTACACCTTC,CASSPNMVGTNYGYTF
TRBD1,-,TRBV29-1,TRBJ1-2,TGCAGCTCGGAGACAGGGACCCGCTACACCTTC,CSSETGTRYTF
-,-,TRBV6-5,TRBJ2-5,TGTGCCAGCAGAGGCCAAGAGACCCAGTACTTC,CASRGQETQYF
-,-,TRBV3-1/TRBV3-2,TRBJ2-1,TGTGCCGCGGAGAGCTCCTACAATGAGCAGTTCTTC,CAAESSYNEQFF
-,once,TRBV2,TRBJ2-5,TGTGCCAGCAGCAAGACCAGGGTTGGGGAGACCCAGTACTTC,CASSKTRVGETQYF
TRBD2,once,TRBV7-3,TRBJ2-3,TGTGCCAGCAGCTTAATAGCGGGAGAGTCAGATACGCAGTATTTT,CASSLIAGESDTQYF
-,-,TRBV4-2,TRBJ1-2,TGTGCCAGCAGCTACGGGACGACGAGCTATGGCTACACCTTC,CASSYGTTSYGYTF
-,few,TRBV7-9,TRBJ1-1,TGTGCCAGCAGCCCAGGACGGATCACTGAAGCTTTCTTT,CASSPGRITEAFF
TRBD2,-,TRBV7-2,TRBJ2-6,TGTGCCAGCAGCCCGGTAGCGGGGCATTTCTCTGGGGCCAACGTCCTGACTTTC,CASSPVAGHFSGANVLTF
TRBD2,-,TRBV5-1,TRBJ2-1,TGCGCCAGCAGCTTGGATGCTAGCGGGACCGGGGGGGAGCAGTTCTTC,CASSLDASGTGGEQFF
TRBD2,-,TRBV6-5,TRBJ2-7,TGTGCCAGCAGTTACTTAACTAGCGGGAGTCTAGGTGGTATGTACTTC,CASSYLTSGSLGGMYF
-,-,TRBV18,TRBJ1-1,TGTGCCAGCTCGTCGACATCACAACCCAACACTGAAGCTTTCTTT,CASSSTSQPNTEAFF
-,-,TRBV19,TRBJ2-3,TGTGCCAGTAGTGGTCGGATTAGCACAGATACGCAGTATTTT,CASSGRISTDTQYF
-,-,TRBV5-1,TRBJ2-7,TGCGCCAGCAGCCTGGGCAGGGCCGGCGACGAGCAGTACTTC,CASSLGRAGDEQYF
-,-,TRBV27,TRBJ1-1,TGTGCCAGCAGATCGACAGGATGGAACACTGAAGCTTTCTTT,CASRSTGWNTEAFF
-,-,TRBV19,TRBJ1-5,TGTGCCAGTAGTATGACCGTCCTTGGGGATCAGCCCCAGCATTTT,CASSMTVLGDQPQHF
TRBD2,once,TRBV28,TRBJ2-2,TGTGCCAGCCTTAGACTAGCGGAGAACACCGGGGAGCTGTTTTTT,CASLRLAENTGELFF
TRBD2,-,TRBV5-4,TRBJ2-2,TGTGCCAGCAGCGTTGCGGGAGCGGTCACCGGGGAGCTGTTTTTT,CASSVAGAVTGELFF